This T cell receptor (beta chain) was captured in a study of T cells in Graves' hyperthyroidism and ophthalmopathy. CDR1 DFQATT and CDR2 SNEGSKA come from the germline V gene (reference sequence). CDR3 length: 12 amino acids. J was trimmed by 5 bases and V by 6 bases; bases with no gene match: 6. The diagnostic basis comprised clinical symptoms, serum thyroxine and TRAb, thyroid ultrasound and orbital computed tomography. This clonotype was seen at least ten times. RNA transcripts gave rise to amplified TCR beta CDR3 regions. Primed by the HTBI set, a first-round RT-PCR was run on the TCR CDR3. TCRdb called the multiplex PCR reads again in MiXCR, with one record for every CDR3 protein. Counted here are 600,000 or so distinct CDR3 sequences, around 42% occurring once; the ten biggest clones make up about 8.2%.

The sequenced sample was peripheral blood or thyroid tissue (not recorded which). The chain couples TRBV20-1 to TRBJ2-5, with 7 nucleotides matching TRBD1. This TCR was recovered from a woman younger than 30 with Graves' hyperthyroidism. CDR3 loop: CSAYRGGETQYF. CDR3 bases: TGCAGTGCATACAGGGGTGGGGAGACCCAGTACTTC.